This T cell receptor beta chain derives from a study of shared clonotypes between healthy human individuals. Method: immunoSEQ multiplex PCR; TCRdb's copy keeps in-frame clones and lacks some. The sample yields just over 2,000,000 clones, less than 95% seen once. Trimming took 5 bases from V and 2 from J, leaving 13 bases between them. The CDR3 is 14 residues long. The germline CDR1 and CDR2 sequences are SNHLY and FYNNEI. Naive CD8 isolation took CD45RO-negative cells positively selected for CCR7 and excluded terminally differentiated effector memory CD45RA+ cells. The sequenced sample was naive CD8+ T cells sorted from blood. The source is a man aged 18-30 years in good health. The chain recombines TRBV2 with TRBJ2-7; D unclear. The CDR3 nucleotides are TGTGCCAGCAGTCTACCTTCCGAGCCCTACGAGCAGTACTTC. It encodes CASSLPSEPYEQYF.